This T cell receptor beta chain was observed in a study of CD8 T cells in Susac syndrome. It was with random hexamers that 0.5 to 1 ug RNA was reverse transcribed. TCRdb re-called the immunoSEQ multiplex PCR reads with MiXCR, one entry per CDR3 protein. This sample carries some 220,000 distinct CDR3 sequences, roughly 96% of them seen once, and the ten largest clones take 0.085% to 0.095%. The study sequenced TCR beta in blood CD8+ and CD4+ T cells. The TCR comes from a human donor with multiple sclerosis. The specimen sequenced was CD4+ T cells from PBMCs.

The CDR3 DNA follows: TGTGCCAGCAGTCTTAGACCTCTTAGCACAGATACGCAGTATTTT. Protein product: CASSLRPLSTDTQYF. The V call is TRBV7-3, the J call TRBJ2-3, with D unresolved. The V gene's germline CDR1 is SGHTA and CDR2 FQGTGA. V shed 6 bases and J shed 0 bases, with 13 bases lying between them. This CDR3 comprises 15 residues.